The source of this T cell receptor (beta chain) is a study of cytomegalovirus exposure and HLA in healthy donors. Note on this clone: What it binds is unknown.

PCR involved 60 Vbeta and 13 Jbeta primers. Profiling relied on immunoSEQ multiplex PCR, and the TCRdb table lists in-frame clones only, not all of them. The profile shows some 150,000 clones, 65% to 75% of them singletons. From germline, CDR1 is SEHNR and CDR2 FQNEAQ (reference sequence). CDR3 length equals 14 residues. V was shortened by 7 bases and J by 3 bases, with 16 bases between the two germline ends. Notes on the study in general: In a later analysis, TCR beta V- and J-gene trimming was associated with a missense DCLRE1C variant. In an earlier analysis, about 90% or about 30%: the productive usage of most TCR beta V segments.

Specimen: PBMCs. The chain is built from TRBV7-9 and TRBJ2-7, with D maybe TRBD2 (7 bases). This TCR was recovered from a man aged 25-45 years in good health and CMV-seronegative. The CDR3 sequence: CASTFAGARYEQYF. The CDR3 DNA sequence: TGTGCCAGCACCTTCGCGGGGGCCCGCTACGAGCAGTACTTC. The whole variable domain, remainder taken from reference TRBV7-9 and TRBJ2-7, is DTGVSQNPRHKITKRGQNVTFRCDPISEHNRLYWYRQTLGQGPEFLTYFQNEAQLEKSRLLSDRFSAERPKGSFSTLEIQRTEQGDSAMYLCASTFAGARYEQYFGPGTRLTVT.